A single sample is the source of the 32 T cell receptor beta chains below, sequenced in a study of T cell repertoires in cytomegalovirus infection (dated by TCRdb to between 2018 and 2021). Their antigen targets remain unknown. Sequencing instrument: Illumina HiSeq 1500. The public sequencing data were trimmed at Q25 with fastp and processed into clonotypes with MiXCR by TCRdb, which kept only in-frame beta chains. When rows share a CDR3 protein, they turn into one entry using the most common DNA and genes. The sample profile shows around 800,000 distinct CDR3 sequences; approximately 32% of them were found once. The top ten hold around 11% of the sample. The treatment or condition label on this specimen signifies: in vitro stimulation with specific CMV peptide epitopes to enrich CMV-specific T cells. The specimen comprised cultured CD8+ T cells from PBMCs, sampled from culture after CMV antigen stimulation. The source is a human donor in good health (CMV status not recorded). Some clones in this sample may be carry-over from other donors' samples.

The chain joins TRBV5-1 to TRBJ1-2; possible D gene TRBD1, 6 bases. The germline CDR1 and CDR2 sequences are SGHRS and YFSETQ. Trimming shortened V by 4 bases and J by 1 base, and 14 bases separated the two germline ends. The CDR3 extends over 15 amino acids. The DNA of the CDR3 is TGCGCCAGCAGCACCACAGGGCAACTTAACTATGGCTACACCTTC. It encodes CASSTTGQLNYGYTF.

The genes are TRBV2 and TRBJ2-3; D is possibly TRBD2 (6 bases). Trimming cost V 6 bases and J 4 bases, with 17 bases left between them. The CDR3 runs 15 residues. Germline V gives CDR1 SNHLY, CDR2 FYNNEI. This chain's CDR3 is CASRPSWGESDTQYF. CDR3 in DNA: TGTGCCAGCAGACCATCCTGGGGGGAGTCAGATACGCAGTATTTT.

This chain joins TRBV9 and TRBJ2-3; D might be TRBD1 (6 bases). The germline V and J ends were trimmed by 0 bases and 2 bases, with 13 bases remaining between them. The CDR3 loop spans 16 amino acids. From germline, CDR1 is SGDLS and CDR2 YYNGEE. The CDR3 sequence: CASSVGVQGYTDTQYF. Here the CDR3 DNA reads TGTGCCAGCAGCGTAGGAGTGCAGGGGTACACAGATACGCAGTATTTT.

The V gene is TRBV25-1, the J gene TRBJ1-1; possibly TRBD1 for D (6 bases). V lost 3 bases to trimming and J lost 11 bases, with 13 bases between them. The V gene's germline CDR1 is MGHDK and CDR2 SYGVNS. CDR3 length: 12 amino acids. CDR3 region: CASSDGGTGAFF. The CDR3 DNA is TGTGCCAGCAGTGATGGGGGCACGGGGGCTTTCTTT.

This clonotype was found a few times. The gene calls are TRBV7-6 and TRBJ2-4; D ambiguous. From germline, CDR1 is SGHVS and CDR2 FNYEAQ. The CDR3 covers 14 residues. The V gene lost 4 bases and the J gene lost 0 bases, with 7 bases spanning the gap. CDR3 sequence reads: CASSSILAKNIQYF. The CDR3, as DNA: TGTGCCAGCAGCTCCATTCTAGCCAAAAACATTCAGTACTTC. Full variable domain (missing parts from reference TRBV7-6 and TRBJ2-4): GAGVSQSPRYKVTKRGQDVALRCDPISGHVSLYWYRQALGQGPEFLTYFNYEAQQDKSGLPNDRFSAERPEGSISTLTIQRTEQRDSAMYRCASSSILAKNIQYFGAGTRLSVL.

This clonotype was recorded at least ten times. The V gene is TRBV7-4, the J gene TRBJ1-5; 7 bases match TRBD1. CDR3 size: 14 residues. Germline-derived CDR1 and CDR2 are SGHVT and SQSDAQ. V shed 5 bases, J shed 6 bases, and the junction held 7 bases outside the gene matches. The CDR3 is CASSPQGLGQPQHF. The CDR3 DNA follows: TGTGCCAGCAGCCCACAGGGGCTCGGTCAGCCCCAGCATTTT.

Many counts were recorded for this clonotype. In DNA form, the CDR3 reads TGTGCCAGCAGTGCACAGGATTCGGTTTATAGCAATCAGCCCCAGCATTTT. Encoded protein: CASSAQDSVYSNQPQHF. V usage is TRBV6-1 and J usage is TRBJ1-5; possible D gene TRBD1, 5 bases. Germline assignment: CDR1 MNHNS and CDR2 SASEGT. Trimming left V 4 bases short and J 0 bases short, with 16 bases between. The CDR3 totals 17 residues.

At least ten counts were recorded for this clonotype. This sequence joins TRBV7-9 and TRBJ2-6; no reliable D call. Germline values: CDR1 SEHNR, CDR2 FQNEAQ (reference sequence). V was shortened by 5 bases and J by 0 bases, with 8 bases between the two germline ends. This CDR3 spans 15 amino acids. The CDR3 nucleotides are TGTGCCAGCAGCCCCACAGTCTCTGGGGCCAACGTCCTGACTTTC. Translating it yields CASSPTVSGANVLTF.

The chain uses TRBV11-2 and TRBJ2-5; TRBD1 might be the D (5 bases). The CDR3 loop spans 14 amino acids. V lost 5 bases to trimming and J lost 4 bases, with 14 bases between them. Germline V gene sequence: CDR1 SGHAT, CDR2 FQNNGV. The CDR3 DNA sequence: TGTGCCAGCAGCCCCCGGACATCCGCAGAGACCCAGTACTTC. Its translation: CASSPRTSAETQYF.

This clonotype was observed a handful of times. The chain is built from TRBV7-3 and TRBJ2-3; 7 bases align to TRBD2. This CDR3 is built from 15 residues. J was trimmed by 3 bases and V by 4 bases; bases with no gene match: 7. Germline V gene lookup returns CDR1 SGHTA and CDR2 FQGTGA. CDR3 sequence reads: CASSSSGAMTDTQYF. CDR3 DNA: TGTGCCAGCAGCTCGAGCGGGGCTATGACAGATACGCAGTATTTT. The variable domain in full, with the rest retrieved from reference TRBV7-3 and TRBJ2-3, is GAGVSQTPSNKVTEKGKYVELRCDPISGHTALYWYRQSLGQGPEFLIYFQGTGAADDSGLPNDRFFAVRPEGSVSTLKIQRTERGDSAVYLCASSSSGAMTDTQYFGPGTRLTVL.

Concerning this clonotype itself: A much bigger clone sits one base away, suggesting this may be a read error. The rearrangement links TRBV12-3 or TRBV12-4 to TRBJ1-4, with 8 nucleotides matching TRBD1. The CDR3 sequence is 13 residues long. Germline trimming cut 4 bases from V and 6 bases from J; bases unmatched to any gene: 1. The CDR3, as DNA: TGTGCCAGCAGTTGGACAGGGCATGAAAAACTGTTTTTT. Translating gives CASSWTGHEKLFF.

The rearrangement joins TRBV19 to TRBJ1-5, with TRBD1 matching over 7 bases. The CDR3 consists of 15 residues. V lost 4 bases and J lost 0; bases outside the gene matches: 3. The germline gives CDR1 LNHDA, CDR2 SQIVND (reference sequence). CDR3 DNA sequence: TGTGCCAGTAGTACGGACAGGAATAGCAATCAGCCCCAGCATTTT. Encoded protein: CASSTDRNSNQPQHF. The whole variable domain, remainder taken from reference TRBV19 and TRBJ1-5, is DGGITQSPKYLFRKEGQNVTLSCEQNLNHDAMYWYRQDPGQGLRLIYYSQIVNDFQKGDIAEGYSVSREKKESFPLTVTSAQKNPTAFYLCASSTDRNSNQPQHFGDGTRLSIL.

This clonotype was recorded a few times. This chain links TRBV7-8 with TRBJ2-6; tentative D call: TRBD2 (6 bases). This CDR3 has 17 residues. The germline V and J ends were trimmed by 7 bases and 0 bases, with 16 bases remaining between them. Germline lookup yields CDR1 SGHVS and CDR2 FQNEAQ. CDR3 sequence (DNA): TGTGCCAGCACTAAATCCGGAGGGAGCTCTGGGGCCAACGTCCTGACTTTC. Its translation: CASTKSGGSSGANVLTF.

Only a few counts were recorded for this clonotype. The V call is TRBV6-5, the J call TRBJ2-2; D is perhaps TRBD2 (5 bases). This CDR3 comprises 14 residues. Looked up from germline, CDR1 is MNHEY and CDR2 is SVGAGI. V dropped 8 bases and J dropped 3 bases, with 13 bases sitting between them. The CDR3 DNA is TGTGCCAGCCGGGCGGGCTCCTACACCGGGGAGCTGTTTTTT. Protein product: CASRAGSYTGELFF.

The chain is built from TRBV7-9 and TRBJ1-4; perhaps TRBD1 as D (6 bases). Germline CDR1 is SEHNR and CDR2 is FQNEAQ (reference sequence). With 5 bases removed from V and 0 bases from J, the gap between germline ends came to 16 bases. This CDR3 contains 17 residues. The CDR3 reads CASSHDRSGATNEKLFF. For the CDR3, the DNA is TGTGCCAGCAGCCATGACAGGTCGGGTGCAACTAATGAAAAACTGTTTTTT.

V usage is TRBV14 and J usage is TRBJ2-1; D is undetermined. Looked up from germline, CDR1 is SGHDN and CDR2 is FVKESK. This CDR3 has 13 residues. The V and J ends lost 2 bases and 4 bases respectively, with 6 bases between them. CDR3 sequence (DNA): TGTGCCAGCAGCCAATACAAGTACAATGAGCAGTTCTTC. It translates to CASSQYKYNEQFF.

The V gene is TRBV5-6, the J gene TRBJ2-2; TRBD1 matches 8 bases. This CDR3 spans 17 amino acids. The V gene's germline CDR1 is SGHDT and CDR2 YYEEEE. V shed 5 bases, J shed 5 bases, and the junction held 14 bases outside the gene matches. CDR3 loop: CASSFRDRPVWTGELFF. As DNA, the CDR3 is TGTGCCAGCAGTTTCCGGGACAGGCCTGTTTGGACCGGGGAGCTGTTTTTT.

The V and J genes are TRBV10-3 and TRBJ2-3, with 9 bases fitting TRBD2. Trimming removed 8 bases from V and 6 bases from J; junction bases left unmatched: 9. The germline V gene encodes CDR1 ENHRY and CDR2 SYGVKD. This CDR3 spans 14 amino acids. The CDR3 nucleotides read TGTGCCATCGCTAGCGGGGCCTCCCGGGATACGCAGTATTTT. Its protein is CAIASGASRDTQYF.

CDR3 nucleotides: TGTGCCAGCAGTGGTGGCCGTTACTACGAGCAGTACGTC. Residues: CASSGGRYYEQYV. The rearrangement links TRBV27 to TRBJ2-7; D is undetermined. The CDR3 totals 13 residues. V lost 5 bases to trimming and J lost 3 bases, with 11 bases between them. Germline V gene data show CDR1 as MNHEY and CDR2 as SMNVEV (reference sequence).

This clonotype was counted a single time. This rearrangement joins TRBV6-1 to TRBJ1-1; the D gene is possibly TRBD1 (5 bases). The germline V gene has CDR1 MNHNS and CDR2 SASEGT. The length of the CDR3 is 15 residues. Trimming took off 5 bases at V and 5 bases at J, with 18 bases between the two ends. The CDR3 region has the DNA TGTGCCAGCAGTCCTGATCGTGCGGGGCGGACTGAAGCTTTCTTT. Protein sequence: CASSPDRAGRTEAFF.

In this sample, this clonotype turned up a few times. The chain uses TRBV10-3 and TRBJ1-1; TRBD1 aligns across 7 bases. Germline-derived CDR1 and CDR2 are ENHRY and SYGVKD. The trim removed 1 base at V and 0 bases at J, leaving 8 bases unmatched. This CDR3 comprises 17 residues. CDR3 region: CAISEWDPGQMNTEAFF. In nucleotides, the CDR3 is TGTGCCATCAGTGAGTGGGACCCGGGACAGATGAACACTGAAGCTTTCTTT.

CDR3 DNA sequence: TGTGCCAGCAGTCGACCGAACCAGCCCCAGCATTTT. As protein: CASSRPNQPQHF. The chain joins TRBV27 to TRBJ1-5; the D is unclear. CDR3 length: 12 residues. Trimming removed 5 bases at V and 7 bases at J, with 9 bases between. The germline gives CDR1 MNHEY, CDR2 SMNVEV (reference sequence).

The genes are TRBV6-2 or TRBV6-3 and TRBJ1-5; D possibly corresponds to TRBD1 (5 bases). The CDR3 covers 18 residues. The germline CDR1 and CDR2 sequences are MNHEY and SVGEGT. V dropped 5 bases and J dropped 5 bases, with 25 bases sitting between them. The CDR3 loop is CASSPSRTRYLGDQPQHF. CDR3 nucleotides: TGTGCCAGCAGTCCATCCAGGACAAGGTACCTAGGGGATCAGCCCCAGCATTTT.

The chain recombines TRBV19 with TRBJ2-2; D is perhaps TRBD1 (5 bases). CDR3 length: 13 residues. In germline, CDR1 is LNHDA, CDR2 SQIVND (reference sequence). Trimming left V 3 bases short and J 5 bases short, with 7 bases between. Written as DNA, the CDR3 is TGTGCCAGTAGTATGACAGCTACCGGGGAGCTGTTTTTT. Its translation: CASSMTATGELFF.

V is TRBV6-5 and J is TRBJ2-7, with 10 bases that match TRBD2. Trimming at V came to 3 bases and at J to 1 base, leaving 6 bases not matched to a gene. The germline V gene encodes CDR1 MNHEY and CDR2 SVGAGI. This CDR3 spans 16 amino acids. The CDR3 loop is CASSYRRTSGSYEQYF. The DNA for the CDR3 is TGTGCCAGCAGTTATCGGAGGACTAGCGGATCCTACGAGCAGTACTTC.

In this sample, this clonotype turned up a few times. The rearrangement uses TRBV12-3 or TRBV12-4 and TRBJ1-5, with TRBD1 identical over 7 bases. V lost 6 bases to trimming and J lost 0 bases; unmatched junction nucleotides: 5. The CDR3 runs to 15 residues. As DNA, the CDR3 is TGTGCCAGCAGCTCAGGGGGACCTAGCAATCAGCCCCAGCATTTT. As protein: CASSSGGPSNQPQHF.

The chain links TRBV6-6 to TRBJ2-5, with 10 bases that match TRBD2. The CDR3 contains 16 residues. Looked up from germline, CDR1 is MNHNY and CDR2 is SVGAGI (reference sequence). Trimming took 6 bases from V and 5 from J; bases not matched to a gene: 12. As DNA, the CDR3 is TGTGCCAGCAGCCACCTAGCGGGGGAATACAGGGAGACCCAGTACTTC. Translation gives CASSHLAGEYRETQYF.

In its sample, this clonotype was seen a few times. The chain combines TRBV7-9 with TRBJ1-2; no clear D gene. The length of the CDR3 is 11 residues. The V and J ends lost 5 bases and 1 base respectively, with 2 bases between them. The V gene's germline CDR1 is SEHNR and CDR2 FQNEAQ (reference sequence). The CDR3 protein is CASSHNYGYTF. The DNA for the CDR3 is TGTGCCAGCAGCCATAACTATGGCTACACCTTC.

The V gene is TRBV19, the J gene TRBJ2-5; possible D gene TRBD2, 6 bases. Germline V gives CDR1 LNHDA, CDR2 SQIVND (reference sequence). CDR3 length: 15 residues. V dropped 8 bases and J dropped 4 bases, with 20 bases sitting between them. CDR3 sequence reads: CASSRRLGTGETQYF. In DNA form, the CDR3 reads TGTGCCAGTTCCAGACGGCTGGGGACTGGAGAGACCCAGTACTTC.

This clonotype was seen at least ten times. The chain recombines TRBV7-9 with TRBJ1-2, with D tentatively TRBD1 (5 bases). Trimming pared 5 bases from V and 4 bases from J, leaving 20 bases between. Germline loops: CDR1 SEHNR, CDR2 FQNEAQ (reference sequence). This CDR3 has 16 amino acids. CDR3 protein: CASSPPDTGGGYGYTF. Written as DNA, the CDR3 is TGTGCCAGCAGCCCCCCGGACACCGGCGGGGGCTATGGCTACACCTTC.

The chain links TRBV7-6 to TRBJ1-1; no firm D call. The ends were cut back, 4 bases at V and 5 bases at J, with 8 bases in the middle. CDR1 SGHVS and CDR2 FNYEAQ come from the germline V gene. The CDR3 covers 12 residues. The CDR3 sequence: CASSYIQTEAFF. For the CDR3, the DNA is TGTGCCAGCAGCTATATACAGACTGAAGCTTTCTTT.

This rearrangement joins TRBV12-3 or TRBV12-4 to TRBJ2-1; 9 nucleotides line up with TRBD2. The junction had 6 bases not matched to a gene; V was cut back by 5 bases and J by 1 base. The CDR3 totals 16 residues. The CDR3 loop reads CASSVPGLASYNEQFF. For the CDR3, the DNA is TGTGCCAGCAGTGTTCCGGGACTAGCTTCCTACAATGAGCAGTTCTTC.